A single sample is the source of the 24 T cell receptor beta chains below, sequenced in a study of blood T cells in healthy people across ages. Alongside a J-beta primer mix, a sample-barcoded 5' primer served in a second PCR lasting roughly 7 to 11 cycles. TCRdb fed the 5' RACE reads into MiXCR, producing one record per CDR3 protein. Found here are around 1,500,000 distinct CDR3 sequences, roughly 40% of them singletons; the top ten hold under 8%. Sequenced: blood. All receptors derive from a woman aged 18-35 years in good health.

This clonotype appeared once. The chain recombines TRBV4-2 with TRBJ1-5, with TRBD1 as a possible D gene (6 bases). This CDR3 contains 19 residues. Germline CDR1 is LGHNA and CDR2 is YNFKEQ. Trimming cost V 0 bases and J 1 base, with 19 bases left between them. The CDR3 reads CASSQDSGAPMKSNQPQHF. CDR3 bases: TGTGCCAGCAGCCAAGACTCGGGGGCCCCAATGAAAAGCAATCAGCCCCAGCATTTT.

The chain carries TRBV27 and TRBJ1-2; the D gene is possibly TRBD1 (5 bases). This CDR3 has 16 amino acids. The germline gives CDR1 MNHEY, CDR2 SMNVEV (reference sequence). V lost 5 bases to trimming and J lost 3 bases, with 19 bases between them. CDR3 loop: CASSIYRDDGHYGYTF. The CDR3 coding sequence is TGTGCCAGCAGTATCTATCGGGACGACGGACACTATGGCTACACCTTC.

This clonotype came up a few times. CDR3 amino acids: CASSPETNEEQFF. CDR3 in DNA: TGTGCCAGCAGCCCAGAGACCAATGAGGAGCAGTTCTTC. The rearrangement uses TRBV7-9 and TRBJ2-1; no definite D call. V was shortened by 5 bases and J by 10 bases, with 15 bases between the two germline ends. CDR1 SEHNR and CDR2 FQNEAQ come from the germline V gene (reference sequence). This CDR3 contains 13 residues.

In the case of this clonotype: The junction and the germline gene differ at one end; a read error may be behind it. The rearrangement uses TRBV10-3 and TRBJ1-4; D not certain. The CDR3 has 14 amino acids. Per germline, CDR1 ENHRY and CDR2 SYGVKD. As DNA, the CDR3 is TGTGTCATCAGTGAGGACCTCCTTAATGAAAAACTGTTTTTT. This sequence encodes CVISEDLLNEKLFF.

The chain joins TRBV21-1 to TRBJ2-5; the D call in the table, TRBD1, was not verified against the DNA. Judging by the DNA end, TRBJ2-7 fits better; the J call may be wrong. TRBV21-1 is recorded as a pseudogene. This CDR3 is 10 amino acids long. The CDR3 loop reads CATPFREQYF. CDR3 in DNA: TGTGCCACCCCTTTTCGCGAGCAGTACTTC.

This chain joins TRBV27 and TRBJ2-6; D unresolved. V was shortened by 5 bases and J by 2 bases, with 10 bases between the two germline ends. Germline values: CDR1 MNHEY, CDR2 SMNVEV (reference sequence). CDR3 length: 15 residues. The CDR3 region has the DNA TGTGCCAGCAGTGGAGTGTTCCCTGGGGCCAACGTCCTGACTTTC. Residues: CASSGVFPGANVLTF.

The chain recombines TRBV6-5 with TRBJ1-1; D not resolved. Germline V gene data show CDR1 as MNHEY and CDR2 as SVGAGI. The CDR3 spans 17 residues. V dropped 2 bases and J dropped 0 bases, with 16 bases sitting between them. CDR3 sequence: CASSYGAGTYLNTEAFF. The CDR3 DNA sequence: TGTGCCAGCAGTTACGGAGCAGGTACTTATTTGAACACTGAAGCTTTCTTT.

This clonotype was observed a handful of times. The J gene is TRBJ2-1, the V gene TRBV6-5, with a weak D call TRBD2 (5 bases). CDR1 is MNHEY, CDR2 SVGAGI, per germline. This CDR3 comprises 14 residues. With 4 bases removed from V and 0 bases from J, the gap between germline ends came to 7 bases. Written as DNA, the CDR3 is TGTGCCAGCAGTTTAGCGAACTCCTACAATGAGCAGTTCTTC. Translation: CASSLANSYNEQFF.

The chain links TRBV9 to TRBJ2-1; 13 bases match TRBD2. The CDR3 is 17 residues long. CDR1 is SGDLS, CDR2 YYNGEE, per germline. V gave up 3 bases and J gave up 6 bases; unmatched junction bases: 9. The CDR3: CASSGTSGSRMLNEQFF. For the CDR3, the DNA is TGTGCCAGCAGCGGGACTAGCGGGAGTCGTATGCTCAATGAGCAGTTCTTC.

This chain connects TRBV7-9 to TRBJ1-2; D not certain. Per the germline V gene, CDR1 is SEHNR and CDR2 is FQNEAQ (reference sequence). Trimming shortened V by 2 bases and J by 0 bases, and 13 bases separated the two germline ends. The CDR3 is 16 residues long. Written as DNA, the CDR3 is TGTGCCAGCAGCTTACCTAGGGATGCAACTAACTATGGCTACACCTTC. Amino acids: CASSLPRDATNYGYTF.

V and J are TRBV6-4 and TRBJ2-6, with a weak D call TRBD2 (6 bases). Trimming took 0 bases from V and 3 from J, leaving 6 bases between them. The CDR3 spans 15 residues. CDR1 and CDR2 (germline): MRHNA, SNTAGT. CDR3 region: CASSDSGGGANVLTF. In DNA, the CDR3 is TGTGCCAGCAGTGACTCGGGGGGTGGGGCCAACGTCCTGACTTTC.

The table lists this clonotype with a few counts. The CDR3 DNA sequence: TGTGCCAGCAGCGCCGGGGCGGGGAGAGAAGCCAAAAACATTCAGTACTTC. Its translation: CASSAGAGREAKNIQYF. The V and J genes are TRBV13 and TRBJ2-4; perhaps TRBD2 as D (6 bases). CDR3 length equals 17 residues. V was cut by 5 bases and J by 0 bases, with 17 bases left in between. The germline V gene encodes CDR1 PRHDT and CDR2 FYEKMQ (reference sequence).

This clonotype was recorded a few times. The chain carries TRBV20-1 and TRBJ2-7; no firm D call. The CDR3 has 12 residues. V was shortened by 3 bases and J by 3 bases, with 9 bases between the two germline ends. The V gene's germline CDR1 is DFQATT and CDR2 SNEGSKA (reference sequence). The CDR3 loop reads CSASQGDYEQYF. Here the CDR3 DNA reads TGCAGTGCTAGTCAAGGTGACTACGAGCAGTACTTC.

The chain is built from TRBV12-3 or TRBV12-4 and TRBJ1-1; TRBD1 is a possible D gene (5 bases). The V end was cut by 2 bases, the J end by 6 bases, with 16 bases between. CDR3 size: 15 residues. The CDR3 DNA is TGTGCCAGCAGTTTATCCGGCAGGGCTGACGCTGAAGCTTTCTTT. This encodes CASSLSGRADAEAFF.

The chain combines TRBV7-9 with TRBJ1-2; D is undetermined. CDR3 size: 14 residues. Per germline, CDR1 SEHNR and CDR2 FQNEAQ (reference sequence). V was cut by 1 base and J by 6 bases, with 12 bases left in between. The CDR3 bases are TGTGCCAGCAGCTTAGACGGCAATTGGAATGGCTACACCTTC. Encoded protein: CASSLDGNWNGYTF. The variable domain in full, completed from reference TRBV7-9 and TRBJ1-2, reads DTGVSQNPRHKITKRGQNVTFRCDPISEHNRLYWYRQTLGQGPEFLTYFQNEAQLEKSRLLSDRFSAERPKGSFSTLEIQRTEQGDSAMYLCASSLDGNWNGYTFGSGTRLTVV.

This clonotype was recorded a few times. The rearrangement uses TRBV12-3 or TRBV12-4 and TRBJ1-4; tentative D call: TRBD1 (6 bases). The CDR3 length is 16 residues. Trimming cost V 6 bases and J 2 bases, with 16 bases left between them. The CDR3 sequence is CASRRRGLGTNEKLFF. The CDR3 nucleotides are TGTGCCAGCAGGCGCAGGGGTCTTGGGACTAATGAAAAACTGTTTTTT.

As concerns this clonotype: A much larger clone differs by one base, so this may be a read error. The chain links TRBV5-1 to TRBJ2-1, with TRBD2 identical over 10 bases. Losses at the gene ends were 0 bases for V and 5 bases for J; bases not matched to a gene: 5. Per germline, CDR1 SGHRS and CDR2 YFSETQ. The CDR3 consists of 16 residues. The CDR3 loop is CASSLVRLAGNNEQFF. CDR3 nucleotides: TGCGCCAGCAGCTTGGTGAGACTAGCGGGCAACAATGAGCAGTTCTTC.

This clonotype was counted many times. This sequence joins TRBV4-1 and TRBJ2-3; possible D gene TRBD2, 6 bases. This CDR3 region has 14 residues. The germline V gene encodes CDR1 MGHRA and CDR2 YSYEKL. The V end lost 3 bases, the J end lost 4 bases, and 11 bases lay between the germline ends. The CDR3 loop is CASSQAGMPDTQYF. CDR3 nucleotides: TGCGCCAGCAGCCAGGCGGGGATGCCAGATACGCAGTATTTT.

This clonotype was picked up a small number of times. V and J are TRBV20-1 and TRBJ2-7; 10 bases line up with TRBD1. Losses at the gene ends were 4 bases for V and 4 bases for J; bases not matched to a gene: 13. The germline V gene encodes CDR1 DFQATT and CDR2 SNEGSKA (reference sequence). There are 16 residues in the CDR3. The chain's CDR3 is CSAKPDRGLSTYEQYF. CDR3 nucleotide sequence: TGCAGTGCTAAACCCGACAGGGGGCTAAGTACTTACGAGCAGTACTTC.

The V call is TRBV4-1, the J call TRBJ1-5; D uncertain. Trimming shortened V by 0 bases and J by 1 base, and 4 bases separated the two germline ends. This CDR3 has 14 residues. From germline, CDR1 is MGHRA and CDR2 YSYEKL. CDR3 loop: CASSQDGSNQPQHF. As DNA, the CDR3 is TGCGCCAGCAGCCAAGATGGGAGCAATCAGCCCCAGCATTTT.

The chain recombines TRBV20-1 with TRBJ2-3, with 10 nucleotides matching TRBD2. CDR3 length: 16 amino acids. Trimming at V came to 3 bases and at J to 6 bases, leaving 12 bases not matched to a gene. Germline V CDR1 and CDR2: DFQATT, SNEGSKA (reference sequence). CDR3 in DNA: TGCAGTGCTAGTCAGAATCTAGCGGGGGCCGGGGATACGCAGTATTTT. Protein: CSASQNLAGAGDTQYF.

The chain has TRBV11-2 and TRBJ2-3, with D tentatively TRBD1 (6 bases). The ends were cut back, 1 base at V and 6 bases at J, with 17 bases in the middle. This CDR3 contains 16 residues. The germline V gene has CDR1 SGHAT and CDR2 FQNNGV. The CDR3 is CASSLVPRQVADTQYF. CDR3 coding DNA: TGTGCCAGCAGCTTAGTGCCTAGACAGGTCGCGGATACGCAGTATTTT.

CDR3: CAIRTWTGVTTEAFF. The CDR3 DNA sequence: TGTGCCATCAGGACTTGGACAGGGGTAACTACTGAAGCTTTCTTT. The chain employs TRBV10-3 and TRBJ1-1; 9 bases agree with TRBD1. V dropped 6 bases and J dropped 5; count of bases not matched to a gene: 10. Germline V gene data show CDR1 as ENHRY and CDR2 as SYGVKD. There are 15 residues in the CDR3.

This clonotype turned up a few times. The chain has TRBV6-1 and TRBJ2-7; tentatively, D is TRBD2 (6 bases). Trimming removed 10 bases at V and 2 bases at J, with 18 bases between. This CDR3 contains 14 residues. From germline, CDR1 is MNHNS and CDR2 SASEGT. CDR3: CATNTAGRPYEQYF. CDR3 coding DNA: TGTGCCACCAATACGGCGGGGCGCCCCTACGAGCAGTACTTC.